The next 30 T cell receptor beta chains were all read from a single sample in a study of T cell responses to AZD1222 COVID-19 vaccine. Some clones are missing from TCRdb's copy, which holds only in-frame ones; the method was immunoSEQ multiplex PCR. The table shows 150,000 or so clones, with approximately 87% occurring only once. The material was peripheral blood, obtained on day 0 of MenACWY control vaccination. The origin of the receptors is an adult in good health.

The gene calls are TRBV12-3 or TRBV12-4 and TRBJ1-4; unclear D gene. The V end was cut by 5 bases, the J end by 7 bases, with 11 bases between. The CDR3 is made up of 13 amino acids. In DNA, the CDR3 is TGTGCCAGCAGTCTAAGGAAGGGTGAAAAACTGTTTTTT. Encoded protein: CASSLRKGEKLFF.

This clone is a singleton in its sample. The V gene is TRBV6-5, the J gene TRBJ2-2, with TRBD1 identical over 7 bases. There are 14 residues in the CDR3. Germline V gene lookup returns CDR1 MNHEY and CDR2 SVGAGI. J was trimmed by 0 bases and V by 7 bases; bases with no gene match: 2. CDR3 region: CASMGQPNTGELFF. Here the CDR3 DNA reads TGTGCCAGCATGGGACAGCCGAACACCGGGGAGCTGTTTTTT.

The chain carries TRBV5-1 and TRBJ1-2, with D possibly TRBD1 on 6 matching bases. CDR3 length equals 14 residues. Trimming left V 3 bases short and J 2 bases short, with 11 bases between. Germline loops: CDR1 SGHRS, CDR2 YFSETQ. CDR3 in amino acids: CASSYLQGNYGYTF. The CDR3 nucleotides are TGCGCCAGCAGCTACCTCCAGGGGAACTATGGCTACACCTTC.

The gene calls are TRBV27 and TRBJ2-7; D unresolved. The CDR3 sequence is 12 residues long. Between the trimmed V and J ends, which lost 8 bases and 4 bases, there was a span of 12 bases. Germline assignment: CDR1 MNHEY and CDR2 SMNVEV (reference sequence). The CDR3 loop reads CASLLAAYEQYV. CDR3 bases: TGTGCCAGCCTCTTGGCAGCTTACGAGCAGTACGTC.

V usage is TRBV5-1 and J usage is TRBJ2-7; D might be TRBD1 (7 bases). The ends were cut back, 4 bases at V and 7 bases at J, with 15 bases in the middle. The CDR3 has 13 amino acids. Germline V gene lookup returns CDR1 SGHRS and CDR2 YFSETQ. DNA of the CDR3: TGCGCCAGCAGCCCGAGGACAGGAGGGGAGCAGTACGTC. Protein sequence: CASSPRTGGEQYV.

The genes are TRBV19 and TRBJ1-2, with 9 nucleotides matching TRBD1. With V trimmed by 7 bases and J by 4 bases, 13 bases remained unmatched. The CDR3 consists of 16 residues. Germline CDR1 reads LNHDA; CDR2 reads SQIVND (reference sequence). The CDR3 bases are TGTGCCAGTACCCTCCAACGGGACAGGGACCTCTATGGCTACACCTTC. Translating gives CASTLQRDRDLYGYTF.

V usage is TRBV6-2 or TRBV6-3 and J usage is TRBJ1-1, with D hard to call. V dropped 3 bases and J dropped 5 bases, with 10 bases sitting between them. This CDR3 comprises 13 residues. Germline CDR1 is MNHEY and CDR2 is SVGEGT. The CDR3 is CASSYMGSTEAFF. CDR3 sequence (DNA): TGTGCCAGCAGTTATATGGGGAGTACTGAAGCTTTCTTT.

This sequence joins TRBV18 and TRBJ2-3; TRBD2 matches 7 bases. Germline CDR1 reads KGHSH; CDR2 reads LQKENI. The CDR3 contains 18 residues. The V gene end was trimmed by 4 bases and the J gene end by 0 bases; junction bases not matched to a gene: 13. The CDR3 DNA is TGTGCCAGCTCACGGCAGCGGGGTCCAGACTCTAGCACAGATACGCAGTATTTT. Protein product: CASSRQRGPDSSTDTQYF.

This clone was seen just once. The V and J genes are TRBV21-1 and TRBJ2-7; the table's D call TRBD1 went unverified against the DNA. TRBV21-1 is a pseudogene. This CDR3 spans 14 amino acids. In DNA form, the CDR3 reads TGTGCCAGCAGCGACCGACATGGTATGTACGAGCAGTACGTC. Its protein product is CASSDRHGMYEQYV.

This sequence joins TRBV5-8 and TRBJ2-1; tentative D call: TRBD1 (7 bases). The CDR3 contains 15 residues. In germline, CDR1 is SGHTS, CDR2 YDEGEE. V was cut by 2 bases and J by 5 bases, with 14 bases left in between. The CDR3 bases are TGTGCCAGCAGCTTAACGACAGGGAGGCACAATGAGCAGTTCTTC. This translates into CASSLTTGRHNEQFF.

On this clone itself: Other DNA sequences from this sample encode an identical CDR3 as well. The rearrangement joins TRBV29-1 to TRBJ2-7; a weak D match, TRBD1 (6 bases). The CDR3 has 11 amino acids. The V end was cut by 6 bases, the J end by 2 bases, with 8 bases between. CDR1 is SQVTM and CDR2 is ANQGSEA in the germline V gene. The CDR3 sequence: CSVGGAYEQYF. CDR3 bases: TGCAGCGTAGGGGGAGCCTACGAGCAGTACTTC.

This chain uses TRBV7-2 with TRBJ2-7; D might be TRBD2 (7 bases). Germline V lookup: CDR1 SGHTA, CDR2 FQGNSA. V was trimmed by 5 bases and J by 7 bases, leaving 15 bases between them. The CDR3 consists of 13 residues. For the CDR3, the DNA is TGTGCCAGCAGCCCGGGGGGCCCTAGGGAGCAGTACGTC. This sequence encodes CASSPGGPREQYV.

The chain has TRBV5-6 and TRBJ2-6, with 12 bases identical to TRBD1. The germline V gene encodes CDR1 SGHDT and CDR2 YYEEEE. V trimming: 3 bases; J trimming: 1 base; junction bases outside the gene matches: 5. This CDR3 has 18 amino acids. CDR3 bases: TGTGCCAGCAGCTCTACGGGACAGGGGGCGTCTGGGGCCAACGTCCTGACTTTC. It translates to CASSSTGQGASGANVLTF.

The rearrangement joins TRBV19 to TRBJ1-4, with D uncertain. Trimming stripped 2 bases from V and 0 bases from J, with 7 bases between. This CDR3 is 15 amino acids long. Germline values: CDR1 LNHDA, CDR2 SQIVND (reference sequence). CDR3 nucleotide sequence: TGTGCCAGTAGTATATCGGAGACAACTAATGAAAAACTGTTTTTT. Its translation: CASSISETTNEKLFF.

This chain joins TRBV7-9 and TRBJ1-6; 9 bases are a match to TRBD1. Germline trimming cut 2 bases from V and 8 bases from J; bases unmatched to any gene: 1. This CDR3 has 14 residues. CDR1 is SEHNR, CDR2 FQNEAQ, per germline (reference sequence). CDR3 amino acids: CASSLRTGDSPLHF. Written as DNA, the CDR3 is TGTGCCAGCAGCTTACGGACAGGGGATTCACCCCTCCACTTT.

CDR3 sequence reads: CASSQEGRLAASTDTQYF. The CDR3 DNA is TGTGCCAGCAGCCAGGAGGGAAGACTAGCGGCTAGCACAGATACGCAGTATTTT. The rearrangement joins TRBV3-1 (or the pseudogene TRBV3-2) to TRBJ2-3; 9 bases line up with TRBD2. The CDR3 consists of 18 residues. V was clipped by 3 bases and J by 0 bases; unmatched bases: 10. Germline V gene lookup returns CDR1 LGHDT and CDR2 YNNKEL (reference sequence).

The chain recombines TRBV11-2 with TRBJ2-5; TRBD2 might be the D (5 bases). CDR3 length equals 13 residues. CDR1 SGHAT and CDR2 FQNNGV come from the germline V gene. Trimming removed 5 bases from V and 5 bases from J, with 12 bases in between. This CDR3 is CASSRGSTETQYF. For the CDR3, the DNA is TGTGCCAGCAGCCGAGGGAGTACTGAGACCCAGTACTTC.

This chain's CDR3 is CASSPGLSYEQYF. In nucleotides, the CDR3 is TGTGCCAGCAGCCCGGGACTTTCCTACGAGCAGTACTTC. The chain recombines TRBV5-4 with TRBJ2-7, with D possibly being TRBD2 (6 bases). CDR3 length: 13 residues. Per germline, CDR1 SGHNT and CDR2 YYREEE (reference sequence). With 4 bases removed from V and 1 base from J, the gap between germline ends came to 9 bases.

The chain uses TRBV7-9 and TRBJ1-3; tentative D call: TRBD1 (6 bases). Per the germline V gene, CDR1 is SEHNR and CDR2 is FQNEAQ (reference sequence). This CDR3 region has 13 residues. Trimming removed 4 bases from V and 5 bases from J, with 9 bases in between. The CDR3 DNA reads TGTGCCAGCAGCTCGGACAGAAGAAACACCATATATTTT. Translation gives CASSSDRRNTIYF. Together with reference TRBV7-9 and TRBJ1-3, the CDR3 gives the full variable domain: DTGVSQNPRHKITKRGQNVTFRCDPISEHNRLYWYRQTLGQGPEFLTYFQNEAQLEKSRLLSDRFSAERPKGSFSTLEIQRTEQGDSAMYLCASSSDRRNTIYFGEGSWLTVV.

The J gene is TRBJ1-1, the V gene TRBV2; 7 bases align to TRBD1. J gave up 4 bases and V 6 bases, and 5 bases lay outside the gene matches. The germline gives CDR1 SNHLY, CDR2 FYNNEI. CDR3 length: 13 amino acids. The CDR3 is CASSFSGGTEAFF. In DNA form, the CDR3 reads TGTGCCAGCAGCTTCTCAGGGGGCACTGAAGCTTTCTTT.

The chain recombines TRBV7-8 with TRBJ1-2; tentatively, D is TRBD1 (6 bases). CDR1 is SGHVS and CDR2 is FQNEAQ in the germline V gene. The CDR3 runs to 15 residues. V was pared by 4 bases and J by 8 bases, with 20 bases between. The CDR3: CASSSQTRGAGGYTF. The CDR3 DNA reads TGTGCCAGCAGCTCCCAGACCCGGGGGGCCGGAGGCTACACCTTC.

The chain is built from TRBV5-1 and TRBJ1-2, with 7 bases identical to TRBD1. CDR3 size: 13 residues. The germline CDR1 and CDR2 sequences are SGHRS and YFSETQ. J was trimmed by 6 bases and V by 0 bases; bases with no gene match: 2. The chain's CDR3 is CASSLGQGNGYTF. CDR3 nucleotides: TGCGCCAGCAGCTTGGGACAGGGTAATGGCTACACCTTC.

V usage is TRBV6-5 and J usage is TRBJ1-5; D is unclear. V lost 6 bases to trimming and J lost 3 bases, with 9 bases between them. Germline V gene data show CDR1 as MNHEY and CDR2 as SVGAGI. The CDR3 is 13 residues long. CDR3 in DNA: TGTGCCAGCAGACGACAAACCAATCAGCCCCAGCATTTT. As protein: CASRRQTNQPQHF.

The chain recombines TRBV10-2 with TRBJ2-1, with 11 bases aligning to TRBD2. In germline, CDR1 is WSHSY, CDR2 SAAADI. V gave up 4 bases and J gave up 7 bases; unmatched junction bases: 9. This CDR3 comprises 16 residues. The CDR3: CASSGPTSGRSNEQFF. In DNA form, the CDR3 reads TGCGCCAGCAGTGGACCCACTAGCGGGAGATCAAATGAGCAGTTCTTC.

In this sample, this clone turned up a few times. J is TRBJ1-3 and V is TRBV5-1; D remains ambiguous. Germline V gene sequence: CDR1 SGHRS, CDR2 YFSETQ. The CDR3 consists of 14 residues. Trimming pared 3 bases from V and 7 bases from J, leaving 14 bases between. CDR3 residues: CASSSGGQGNTIYF. The CDR3 bases are TGCGCCAGCAGCTCCGGCGGGCAAGGGAACACCATATATTTT.

This clone was counted a single time. V gene TRBV5-1 combines with J gene TRBJ2-1, with TRBD1 matching over 7 bases. Germline values: CDR1 SGHRS, CDR2 YFSETQ. CDR3 length equals 15 residues. V trimming: 5 bases; J trimming: 8 bases; junction bases outside the gene matches: 13. The CDR3 spells CASSTPQRGLDEQFF. The CDR3 bases are TGCGCCAGCAGTACCCCTCAGAGGGGGCTCGATGAGCAGTTCTTC.

The chain couples TRBV5-1 to TRBJ2-5; 7 bases map to TRBD1. The length of the CDR3 is 13 residues. The V segment lost 4 bases and the J segment 3 bases; nucleotides outside the gene matches: 3. The germline gives CDR1 SGHRS, CDR2 YFSETQ. CDR3 in amino acids: CASSITGEETQYF. The CDR3 nucleotides are TGCGCCAGCAGCATAACAGGGGAAGAGACCCAGTACTTC.

This chain links TRBV6-5 with TRBJ2-7; 9 positions match TRBD1. CDR3 length: 14 residues. In germline, CDR1 is MNHEY, CDR2 SVGAGI. The ends lost 6 bases at V and 8 bases at J; junction bases unmatched: 11. The CDR3 DNA reads as TGTGCCAGCAGCACAACCAGGACAGGGGAAAAGCAGTACGTC. It is translated as CASSTTRTGEKQYV.

This clone was found once. The rearrangement links TRBV19 to TRBJ2-3, with 10 bases lining up with TRBD2. The CDR3 consists of 16 residues. Unmatched junction bases numbered 3, after V lost 2 bases and J lost 1 base. Germline loops: CDR1 LNHDA, CDR2 SQIVND (reference sequence). CDR3 amino acids: CASSIRLAGGTDTQYF. The CDR3 DNA sequence: TGTGCCAGTAGTATAAGGCTAGCGGGGGGCACAGATACGCAGTATTTT.

The chain combines TRBV29-1 with TRBJ1-1; 7 nucleotides align to TRBD1. Germline CDR1 is SQVTM and CDR2 is ANQGSEA. V trimming: 7 bases; J trimming: 2 bases; junction bases outside the gene matches: 7. This CDR3 has 13 amino acids. The CDR3 loop reads CSGRRQGNTEAFF. In DNA, the CDR3 is TGCAGCGGTAGGCGACAGGGCAACACTGAAGCTTTCTTT.